The rows below give T cell receptor beta chains drawn from one sample of a study of control samples from healthy donors and cancer patients. Assay: immunoSEQ multiplex PCR; the TCRdb copy retains only in-frame clones and omits some. Altogether about 410,000 clones are present, around 90% being singletons, with the ten largest covering 6% to 7%. Material for sequencing was PBMCs. The origin of the receptors is a man aged 40-55 years with head and neck cancer. Both conserved end residues are part of each CDR3. A D gene is named only where the DNA matches it firmly. The size entry is marked missing in some rows and otherwise reads once, few, many or a size class.

V gene: TRBV5-1
clone size: few
D gene: .
J gene: TRBJ2-7
CDR3 DNA: TGCGCCAGCAGCTTGGACAGGACCTACGAGCAGTACTTC
CDR3 protein: CASSLDRTYEQYF

V gene: TRBV6-2/TRBV6-3
clone size: once
D gene: .
J gene: TRBJ1-5
CDR3 DNA: TGTGCCAGCAGTTACTTGGGGGGGGCTCAGCCCCAGCATTTT
CDR3 protein: CASSYLGGAQPQHF

V gene: TRBV19
clone size: few
D gene: TRBD1
J gene: TRBJ1-1
CDR3 DNA: TGTGCCAGTAGTCAGGGGGGCGGGCGAGACACTGAAGCTTTCTTT
CDR3 protein: CASSQGGGRDTEAFF

V gene: TRBV9
clone size: .
D gene: TRBD1
J gene: TRBJ2-2
CDR3 DNA: TGTGCCAGCAGCCCGCGGACAGGGCCGGCGGCCGGGGAGCTGTTTTTT
CDR3 protein: CASSPRTGPAAGELFF

V gene: TRBV11-2
clone size: .
D gene: TRBD2
J gene: TRBJ2-1
CDR3 DNA: TGTGCCAGCAGCTCAAACAGCGGGGCGGACTACAATGAGCAGTTCTTC
CDR3 protein: CASSSNSGADYNEQFF

V gene: TRBV19
clone size: .
D gene: .
J gene: TRBJ2-7
CDR3 DNA: TGTGCCACTGCGGGGATCTCCTACGAGCAGTACTTC
CDR3 protein: CATAGISYEQYF

V gene: TRBV30
clone size: .
D gene: .
J gene: TRBJ1-6
CDR3 DNA: TGTGCCTGGAGCGGGGATGGGTATAATTCACCCCTCCACTTT
CDR3 protein: CAWSGDGYNSPLHF

V gene: TRBV27
clone size: .
D gene: TRBD1
J gene: TRBJ1-5
CDR3 DNA: TGTGCCAGCAGTTTAATACAGGGGAATCAGCCCCAGCATTTT
CDR3 protein: CASSLIQGNQPQHF

V gene: TRBV28
clone size: .
D gene: TRBD1
J gene: TRBJ2-1
CDR3 DNA: TGTGCCAGCAGGGAGACAGGGGGCGCTTCCTACAATGAGCAGTTCTTC
CDR3 protein: CASRETGGASYNEQFF

V gene: TRBV3-1/TRBV3-2
clone size: few
D gene: .
J gene: TRBJ1-1
CDR3 DNA: TGTGCCAGCAGCCAAGATCCGGGAGGAGCCACTGAAGCTTTCTTT
CDR3 protein: CASSQDPGGATEAFF

V gene: TRBV4-1
clone size: .
D gene: TRBD2
J gene: TRBJ2-1
CDR3 DNA: TGCGCCAGCAGCCAAGAGAGACTAGCGGGAGAATTAAATGAGCAGTTCTTC
CDR3 protein: CASSQERLAGELNEQFF

V gene: TRBV6-4
clone size: .
D gene: .
J gene: TRBJ1-1
CDR3 DNA: TGTGCCAGCAGTTACGACAGGAACACTGAAGCTTTCTTT
CDR3 protein: CASSYDRNTEAFF

V gene: TRBV7-9
clone size: .
D gene: .
J gene: TRBJ2-1
CDR3 DNA: TGTGCCAGCAGCCAATGGGAGAGGGCTCACAATGAGCAGTTCTTC
CDR3 protein: CASSQWERAHNEQFF

V gene: TRBV25-1
clone size: .
D gene: TRBD1
J gene: TRBJ1-5
CDR3 DNA: TGTGCCAGCAGTGCAGGGACAGGGGGATATCAGCCCCAGCATTTT
CDR3 protein: CASSAGTGGYQPQHF

V gene: TRBV19
clone size: .
D gene: .
J gene: TRBJ2-1
CDR3 DNA: TGTGCCAGTAGTATAGGGGACTCGGAGCAGTTCTTC
CDR3 protein: CASSIGDSEQFF

V gene: TRBV6-5
clone size: .
D gene: .
J gene: TRBJ2-7
CDR3 DNA: TGTGCCAGCACCCAAAGACAGGCTCCCTACGAGCAGTACTTC
CDR3 protein: CASTQRQAPYEQYF

V gene: TRBV9
clone size: once
D gene: TRBD1
J gene: TRBJ1-4
CDR3 DNA: TGTGCCAGCAGCGCCAGTAGTGGCTACAGGGGGGTTAATGAAAAACTGTTTTTT
CDR3 protein: CASSASSGYRGVNEKLFF

V gene: TRBV7-2
clone size: .
D gene: .
J gene: TRBJ1-4
CDR3 DNA: TGTGCCAGCAGCCCAGGACCCCTGGGCGCTGAAAAACTGTTTTTT
CDR3 protein: CASSPGPLGAEKLFF

V gene: TRBV12-3/TRBV12-4
clone size: .
D gene: TRBD1
J gene: TRBJ2-3
CDR3 DNA: TGTGCCAGCAGTTTATCCGGGGACAGACGGTGGTATTTT
CDR3 protein: CASSLSGDRRWYF

V gene: TRBV9
clone size: .
D gene: TRBD1
J gene: TRBJ1-1
CDR3 DNA: TGTGCCAGCAGCCTCACAGGGGAGGACACTGAAGCTTTCTTT
CDR3 protein: CASSLTGEDTEAFF

V gene: TRBV24-1
clone size: .
D gene: TRBD2
J gene: TRBJ2-2
CDR3 DNA: TGTGCCACCGGGGGAGGGACCACCGGGGAGCTGTTTTTT
CDR3 protein: CATGGGTTGELFF

V gene: TRBV6-6
clone size: .
D gene: .
J gene: TRBJ1-4
CDR3 DNA: TGTGCCAGCAGTTACGAGGGGGGTAGGGAAAAACTGTTTTTT
CDR3 protein: CASSYEGGREKLFF

V gene: TRBV28
clone size: .
D gene: TRBD1
J gene: TRBJ1-2
CDR3 DNA: TGTGCCAGCAGCCGTCCCGGGACAGGGACTAACTATGGCTACACCTTC
CDR3 protein: CASSRPGTGTNYGYTF

V gene: TRBV13
clone size: .
D gene: .
J gene: TRBJ1-2
CDR3 DNA: TGTGCCAGCAGCTCGCCCGGGACGGGCTATGGCTACACCTTC
CDR3 protein: CASSSPGTGYGYTF

V gene: TRBV28
clone size: .
D gene: TRBD1
J gene: TRBJ2-7
CDR3 DNA: TGTGCCAGCAGTTGGACAGGGGGCAGAGAGCAGTACTTC
CDR3 protein: CASSWTGGREQYF

V gene: TRBV5-8
clone size: .
D gene: .
J gene: TRBJ1-2
CDR3 DNA: TGTGCCAGCAGCTTGGGGGCAGCAAACTATGGCTACACCTTC
CDR3 protein: CASSLGAANYGYTF

V gene: TRBV28
clone size: .
D gene: .
J gene: TRBJ1-2
CDR3 DNA: TGTGCCAGCAGTTCACCCACTTCCCGTGGCTACACCTTC
CDR3 protein: CASSSPTSRGYTF

V gene: TRBV9
clone size: .
D gene: TRBD1
J gene: TRBJ2-7
CDR3 DNA: TGTGCCAGCAGCGTGGGGCAGGGGGCAAACGAGCAGTACTTC
CDR3 protein: CASSVGQGANEQYF

V gene: TRBV9
clone size: .
D gene: TRBD2
J gene: TRBJ2-1
CDR3 DNA: TGTGCCAGCAGCTCCAGGACTAGCGGGGGGCGGAATGAGCAGTTCTTC
CDR3 protein: CASSSRTSGGRNEQFF

V gene: TRBV27
clone size: .
D gene: TRBD1
J gene: TRBJ1-1
CDR3 DNA: TGTGCCAGCAGTGAGTCAGGGGGACGCACTGAAGCTTTCTTT
CDR3 protein: CASSESGGRTEAFF

V gene: TRBV27
clone size: .
D gene: TRBD2
J gene: TRBJ2-1
CDR3 DNA: TGTGCCAGCAGTTTATGGGCTAGCGGGGGTGAGCAGTTCTTC
CDR3 protein: CASSLWASGGEQFF

V gene: TRBV11-2
clone size: .
D gene: TRBD1
J gene: TRBJ2-2
CDR3 DNA: TGTGCCAGCAGCTTAGTGGGGACAGGGTGGACCGGGGAGCTGTTTTTT
CDR3 protein: CASSLVGTGWTGELFF

V gene: TRBV24-1
clone size: .
D gene: .
J gene: TRBJ1-5
CDR3 DNA: TGTGCCACCAGTGATTCGAGAACAGACCTTAGCAATCAGCCCCAGCATTTT
CDR3 protein: CATSDSRTDLSNQPQHF

V gene: TRBV30
clone size: .
D gene: .
J gene: TRBJ2-5
CDR3 DNA: TGTGCCTGGAGTTTCGGGGGCGGGACCCAGTACTTC
CDR3 protein: CAWSFGGGTQYF

V gene: TRBV6-5
clone size: .
D gene: .
J gene: TRBJ2-1
CDR3 DNA: TGTGCCAGTGGGATCAGCTCCTACAATGAGCAGTTCTTC
CDR3 protein: CASGISSYNEQFF

V gene: TRBV19
clone size: few
D gene: .
J gene: TRBJ1-1
CDR3 DNA: TGTGCCAGTAGGCCCATTGGGGCACAGGGAGAAACTGAAGCTTTCTTT
CDR3 protein: CASRPIGAQGETEAFF

V gene: TRBV7-2
clone size: .
D gene: TRBD1
J gene: TRBJ1-5
CDR3 DNA: TGTGCCAGCAGCTCCAGACAGGGGGTGGGTCAGCCCCAGCATTTT
CDR3 protein: CASSSRQGVGQPQHF

V gene: TRBV24-1
clone size: .
D gene: TRBD2
J gene: TRBJ2-1
CDR3 DNA: TGTGCCACCAGTGATCAGGGGACTAGCGGGGTGAGCTCCTACAATGAGCAGTTCTTC
CDR3 protein: CATSDQGTSGVSSYNEQFF

V gene: TRBV27
clone size: few
D gene: .
J gene: TRBJ1-1
CDR3 DNA: TGTGCCAGCATGCTTCACTTGAACACTGAAGCTTTCTTT
CDR3 protein: CASMLHLNTEAFF

V gene: TRBV28
clone size: few
D gene: .
J gene: TRBJ2-1
CDR3 DNA: TGTGCCAGCAGTTTGGGGGACCCAACCTACAATGAGCAGTTCTTC
CDR3 protein: CASSLGDPTYNEQFF

V gene: TRBV18
clone size: many
D gene: .
J gene: TRBJ2-7
CDR3 DNA: TGTGCCAGCTCACCCCAGAATACAGACAGGACCTTCTCCTACGAGCAGTACTTC
CDR3 protein: CASSPQNTDRTFSYEQYF

V gene: TRBV28
clone size: .
D gene: TRBD1
J gene: TRBJ1-5
CDR3 DNA: TGTGCCAGCGGGACAGGGCCAAATCAGCCCCAGCATTTT
CDR3 protein: CASGTGPNQPQHF

V gene: TRBV7-3
clone size: .
D gene: TRBD2
J gene: TRBJ2-1
CDR3 DNA: TGTGCCAGCAGCCCGGGACTAGCGGAGTGGGCCCACAATGAGCAGTTCTTC
CDR3 protein: CASSPGLAEWAHNEQFF

V gene: TRBV5-4
clone size: .
D gene: .
J gene: TRBJ2-5
CDR3 DNA: TGTGCCAGCAGCTCACCGGGTCTTGGGGTGGAGACCCAGTACTTC
CDR3 protein: CASSSPGLGVETQYF

V gene: TRBV30
clone size: .
D gene: .
J gene: TRBJ1-6
CDR3 DNA: TGTGCCTGGAGTGTACGGGGCTCCTATAATTCACCCCTCCACTTT
CDR3 protein: CAWSVRGSYNSPLHF

V gene: TRBV2
clone size: .
D gene: .
J gene: TRBJ1-1
CDR3 DNA: TGTGCCAGCAGTCAACAGGGCAACACTGAAGCTTTCTTT
CDR3 protein: CASSQQGNTEAFF

V gene: TRBV6-2/TRBV6-3
clone size: .
D gene: .
J gene: TRBJ2-7
CDR3 DNA: TGTGCCAGCAGTTACAGGGCTTACGAGCAGTACTTC
CDR3 protein: CASSYRAYEQYF

V gene: TRBV4-3
clone size: .
D gene: .
J gene: TRBJ2-3
CDR3 DNA: TGCGCCAGCAGCCAAGATTCTCGGGTTGATACGCAGTATTTT
CDR3 protein: CASSQDSRVDTQYF

V gene: TRBV4-1
clone size: .
D gene: TRBD1
J gene: TRBJ1-2
CDR3 DNA: TGCGCCAGCAGCCCAGACGGGACAGTAGGATATGGCTACACCTTC
CDR3 protein: CASSPDGTVGYGYTF

V gene: TRBV5-1
clone size: .
D gene: TRBD2
J gene: TRBJ2-2
CDR3 DNA: TGCGCCAGCAGCTCTCGACTAGCCCAAGGACCCGGGGAGCTGTTTTTT
CDR3 protein: CASSSRLAQGPGELFF

V gene: TRBV11-2
clone size: .
D gene: .
J gene: TRBJ2-7
CDR3 DNA: TGTGCCAGCAGCTCACCCGGGGTGACCTACGAGCAGTACTTC
CDR3 protein: CASSSPGVTYEQYF

V gene: TRBV30
clone size: .
D gene: TRBD1
J gene: TRBJ1-4
CDR3 DNA: TGTGCCTGGAGTTTCCGACAGGGGGGGAATGAAAAACTGTTTTTT
CDR3 protein: CAWSFRQGGNEKLFF

V gene: TRBV12-3/TRBV12-4
clone size: .
D gene: .
J gene: TRBJ2-7
CDR3 DNA: TGTGCCAGCAGTCTCCATACCACCTACGAGCAGTACTTC
CDR3 protein: CASSLHTTYEQYF

V gene: TRBV7-2
clone size: .
D gene: TRBD1
J gene: TRBJ2-7
CDR3 DNA: TGTGCCAGCAGCCCCAACCCGGGGGACAGGGGTGGCTACGAGCAGTACTTC
CDR3 protein: CASSPNPGDRGGYEQYF

V gene: TRBV6-2/TRBV6-3
clone size: .
D gene: .
J gene: TRBJ2-2
CDR3 DNA: TGTGCCAGCAGTTATTCTTTTGGAGGGGTTATTGACACCGGGGAGCTGTTTTTT
CDR3 protein: CASSYSFGGVIDTGELFF

V gene: TRBV9
clone size: .
D gene: TRBD1
J gene: TRBJ2-2
CDR3 DNA: TGTGCCAGCAGCGGACAGGGGGCGACCGGGGAGCTGTTTTTT
CDR3 protein: CASSGQGATGELFF

V gene: TRBV12-5
clone size: .
D gene: TRBD1
J gene: TRBJ2-7
CDR3 DNA: TGTGCTAGTGGTCCCGGGACAGGGTACGAGCAGTACTTC
CDR3 protein: CASGPGTGYEQYF

V gene: TRBV12-5
clone size: .
D gene: .
J gene: TRBJ1-4
CDR3 DNA: TGTGCTAGTGGTTTGGCCCCCCGGCAAGGGACAAAGACCGCCAATGAAAAACTGTTTTTT
CDR3 protein: CASGLAPRQGTKTANEKLFF

V gene: TRBV5-1
clone size: once
D gene: .
J gene: TRBJ2-7
CDR3 DNA: TGCGCCAGCAGTTATGGGGGGACCGATCGCGAGCAGTACTTC
CDR3 protein: CASSYGGTDREQYF

V gene: TRBV6-4
clone size: .
D gene: .
J gene: TRBJ2-1
CDR3 DNA: TGTGCCAGCAGTACCCATCTAGGGCCGCTCTTC
CDR3 protein: CASSTHLGPLF